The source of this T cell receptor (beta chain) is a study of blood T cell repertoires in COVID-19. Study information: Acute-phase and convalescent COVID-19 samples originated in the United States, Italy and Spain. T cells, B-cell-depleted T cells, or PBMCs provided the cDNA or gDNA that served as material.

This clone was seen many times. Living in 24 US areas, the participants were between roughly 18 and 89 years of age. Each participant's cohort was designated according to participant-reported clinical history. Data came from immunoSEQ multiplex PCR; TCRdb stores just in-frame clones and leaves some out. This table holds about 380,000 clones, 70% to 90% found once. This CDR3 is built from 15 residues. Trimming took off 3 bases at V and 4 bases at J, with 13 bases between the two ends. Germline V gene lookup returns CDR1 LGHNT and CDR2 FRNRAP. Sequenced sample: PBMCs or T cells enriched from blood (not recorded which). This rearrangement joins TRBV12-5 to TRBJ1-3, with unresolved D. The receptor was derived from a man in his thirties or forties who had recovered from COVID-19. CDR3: CASGFESSGGNTIYF. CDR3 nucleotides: TGTGCTAGTGGTTTCGAGTCCTCGGGGGGAAACACCATATATTTT.